This TCR beta chain was documented in a study of blood T cell repertoires in COVID-19 (TCRdb year 2020). Notes on the research overall: The collaborator samples originated in the United States, Italy and Spain and spanned the acute and convalescent phases of COVID-19. The material from the prospective study consisted of cDNA or gDNA derived from T cells, B-cell-depleted T cells, or PBMCs. A de-identified subject ID, COVID-19 status, age in years and sex were almost always included in the sample metadata. The samples were drawn from the first 160 participants of the ongoing ImmuneRACE study and from 950 to 1,500 subjects provided by 6 global collaborators. Deeply sampled blood TCRbeta repertoires from subjects exposed to, actively infected with, or recovered from COVID-19 were included in the dataset. The repertoires were made available in a free public database intended to serve as a resource for research on the immune response to SARS-CoV-2. Where available, HLA class I and class II types were taken from metadata supplied by the sample provider and were not determined by assay-based typing. What the work shows at the level of the full study, not this receptor alone: Clinical and demographic metadata were provided uncurated, with the amount varying by source and participant.

TCRbeta CDR3 regions were amplified from genomic DNA by means of the immunoSEQ Assay, a bias-controlled multiplex PCR. The study's own analysis went as follows. The number of nucleated cells in each sample was estimated by amplification of reference gene primers within the assay. To quantify the absolute abundance of each unique TCRbeta CDR3 rearrangement, sequence reads were collapsed and filtered. For each sample, productive Simpson clonality was calculated as the square root of Simpson's diversity index over productive rearrangements. Here the immuneACCESS table is served through TCRdb, limited to in-frame sequences with V and J called. Missing clones are a known gap in these copies; in checked studies unresolved V genes cover under half, and the rest lacks a known reason. Clonal size and the V and J genes are those of that table, whereas D and trimming came from the DNA. This sample gives more than 250,000 clones in total; just under 90% of them show up just once. Roughly 6.1% of the sample is taken by the ten largest.

This clone was seen only once. Its binding antigen is unknown. Per-base quality was not reported, and no clone a single base away is much larger than it. One collaborating source in Seattle enrolled patients during active infection and followed them longitudinally through the course of disease. The collaborating institutions used their own protocols to collect whole blood in K2EDTA tubes. For TCRbeta analysis, collaborators shipped samples as frozen whole blood, isolated PBMCs, or DNA extracted from either of those sample types. The TCR comes from a woman in her fifties or sixties with COVID-19, enrolled during active disease. What was sequenced was peripheral blood.

The CDR3 protein: CASSPSGFTEAFF. The DNA is as follows: TGTGCCAGCTCACCATCGGGATTCACTGAAGCTTTCTTT. Rearrangement joined TRBV18 to TRBJ1-1, with the D gene uncertain. The trim is 2 bases for V and 4 bases for J, with a gap of 8 bases between the germline ends. From its cysteine to its phenylalanine, the CDR3 spans 13 amino acids. Only the CDR3 DNA is retained, 39 bases long and in frame from the first base. From the germline V gene, CDR1 is KGHSH and CDR2 is LQKENI.